The 23 T cell receptor beta chains below come from one sample, sequenced in a study of T cells in Graves' hyperthyroidism and ophthalmopathy (dated by TCRdb to the late 2010s). Libraries were made using multiplex PCR. This sample was sequenced with an Illumina HiSeq 2000. The TCR beta CDR3 regions were amplified from RNA transcripts. The TCR CDR3 was subjected to a first round of RT-PCR using the HTBI primer set and the Qiagen OneStep RT-PCR kit. Using fastp at Q25 and MiXCR, TCRdb reprocessed the public reads and kept productive beta chains. Records with the same CDR3 protein are collapsed into one entry carrying the most frequent genes and DNA. The sample table shows around 350,000 distinct CDR3 sequences, and 13% to 15% are seen once. Jointly, the top ten make up around 20% of the sample. The sample was blood. These receptors all stem from an older woman with Graves' ophthalmopathy.

The genes are TRBV9 and TRBJ1-4; possibly TRBD1 for D (5 bases). Germline V CDR1 and CDR2: SGDLS, YYNGEE. V shed 2 bases and J shed 0 bases, with 8 bases lying between them. This CDR3 is 15 amino acids long. The CDR3 sequence is CASSVGGATNEKLFF. CDR3 in DNA: TGTGCCAGCAGCGTGGGGGGGGCAACTAATGAAAAACTGTTTTTT. The variable domain in full, completed from reference TRBV9 and TRBJ1-4, reads DSGVTQTPKHLITATGQRVTLRCSPRSGDLSVYWYQQSLDQGLQFLIQYYNGEERAKGNILERFSAQQFPDLHSELNLSSLELGDSALYFCASSVGGATNEKLFFGSGTQLSVL.

In this sample, this clonotype turned up a few times. The chain joins TRBV19 to TRBJ2-2; perhaps TRBD2 as D (6 bases). The CDR3 length is 13 residues. The V gene lost 9 bases and the J gene lost 4 bases, with 12 bases spanning the gap. CDR1 and CDR2 (germline): LNHDA, SQIVND (reference sequence). The CDR3 is CASSAGATGELFF. The CDR3, as DNA: TGTGCCAGCTCAGCGGGCGCCACCGGGGAGCTGTTTTTT. Full variable domain (remainder filled in from reference TRBV19 and TRBJ2-2): DGGITQSPKYLFRKEGQNVTLSCEQNLNHDAMYWYRQDPGQGLRLIYYSQIVNDFQKGDIAEGYSVSREKKESFPLTVTSAQKNPTAFYLCASSAGATGELFFGEGSRLTVL.

The rearrangement links TRBV6-2 or TRBV6-3 to TRBJ2-2; D gene uncertain. The CDR3 spans 13 residues. In germline, CDR1 is MNHEY, CDR2 SVGEGT. The germline V and J ends were trimmed by 2 bases and 2 bases, with 3 bases remaining between them. CDR3 sequence (DNA): TGTGCCAGCAGTTACCAAAACACCGGGGAGCTGTTTTTT. This gives the protein CASSYQNTGELFF.

The table lists this clonotype with many counts. This chain joins TRBV5-4 and TRBJ2-7, with D tentatively TRBD2 (5 bases). Trimming removed 6 bases from V and 2 bases from J, with 18 bases in between. This CDR3 contains 15 residues. CDR1 SGHNT and CDR2 YYREEE come from the germline V gene (reference sequence). The CDR3 DNA follows: TGTGCCAGCATTATTCTGGTCGGGAAGCCCTACGAGCAGTACTTC. It specifies CASIILVGKPYEQYF.

The table lists this clonotype with many counts. This rearrangement joins TRBV28 to TRBJ1-3, with D possibly TRBD1 on 5 matching bases. The CDR3 runs 16 residues. V was shortened by 8 bases and J by 4 bases, with 21 bases between the two germline ends. Germline CDR1 is MDHEN and CDR2 is SYDVKM. The CDR3 DNA reads TGTGCCAGCGGCCAGCCCTTTGGGGCAGGGGGAAACACCATATATTTT. It translates to CASGQPFGAGGNTIYF.

V usage is TRBV20-1 and J usage is TRBJ2-2; D is ambiguous. Germline V gene data show CDR1 as DFQATT and CDR2 as SNEGSKA (reference sequence). The CDR3 has 15 residues. Trimming took off 0 bases at V and 0 bases at J, with 8 bases between the two ends. The CDR3 DNA reads TGCAGTGCTAGAGATGGCACCACGAACACCGGGGAGCTGTTTTTT. Its translation is CSARDGTTNTGELFF.

At least ten counts were recorded for this clonotype. This sequence joins TRBV20-1 and TRBJ2-7; TRBD2 matches at 7 bases. The ends lost 3 bases at V and 4 bases at J; junction bases unmatched: 6. This CDR3 comprises 13 residues. Germline CDR1 is DFQATT and CDR2 is SNEGSKA (reference sequence). Here the CDR3 DNA reads TGCAGTGCTAGTGCGGGAGTGACATACGAGCAGTACTTC. Its protein is CSASAGVTYEQYF.

This clonotype was counted at least ten times. The chain combines TRBV20-1 with TRBJ2-4; a possible D gene is TRBD2 (6 bases). Germline V lookup: CDR1 DFQATT, CDR2 SNEGSKA (reference sequence). There are 15 residues in the CDR3. V was pared by 4 bases and J by 8 bases, with 21 bases between. The CDR3 spells CSATQKRGTGDIQYF. DNA for the CDR3: TGCAGTGCTACCCAAAAACGGGGTACGGGGGACATTCAGTACTTC.

The V call is TRBV4-2, the J call TRBJ2-2, with D unresolved. V was shortened by 1 base and J by 1 base, with 13 bases between the two germline ends. CDR3 size: 17 residues. Germline V gives CDR1 LGHNA, CDR2 YNFKEQ. The CDR3 nucleotides read TGTGCCAGCAGCCAAGTGCTTTTATCTGGGAACACCGGGGAGCTGTTTTTT. This codes for CASSQVLLSGNTGELFF.

This clonotype was seen repeatedly, ten times or more. The rearrangement uses TRBV2 and TRBJ2-1, with D uncertain. The CDR3 consists of 15 residues. Germline V lookup: CDR1 SNHLY, CDR2 FYNNEI. Trimming stripped 5 bases from V and 1 base from J, with 12 bases between. CDR3 residues: CASSTDPRSYNEQFF. The CDR3 DNA reads as TGTGCCAGCAGTACCGACCCACGTTCCTACAATGAGCAGTTCTTC.

A few counts support this clonotype. Germline and junction disagree at one end, which may indicate a read error. The chain couples TRBV25-1 to TRBJ2-3; 10 nucleotides align to TRBD1. Germline CDR1 reads MGHDK; CDR2 reads SYGVNS. The CDR3 has 16 residues. In DNA, the CDR3 is TGTACCAGCAGCGGAGACAGGGGGCTCAGCACAGATACGCAGTATTTT. Protein sequence: CTSSGDRGLSTDTQYF.

This clonotype was recorded at least ten times. V gene TRBV6-1 combines with J gene TRBJ2-7; D is perhaps TRBD2 (5 bases). The CDR3 has 14 residues. CDR1 and CDR2 from the germline V gene are MNHNS and SASEGT. Trimming took 5 bases from V and 2 from J, leaving 13 bases between them. The CDR3 sequence is CASSTTGSAYEQYF. CDR3 coding DNA: TGTGCCAGCAGTACGACGGGGTCGGCCTACGAGCAGTACTTC.

In this sample, this clonotype turned up many times. This rearrangement joins TRBV7-2 to TRBJ1-5; no definite D call. V lost 4 bases, J lost 6 bases, and 10 bases lay in between. This CDR3 comprises 13 residues. Germline lookup yields CDR1 SGHTA and CDR2 FQGNSA. CDR3 amino acids: CASSSRTAQPQHF. The CDR3 DNA sequence: TGTGCCAGCAGCTCACGCACAGCTCAGCCCCAGCATTTT.

This clonotype was found a few times. The rearrangement joins TRBV7-9 to TRBJ2-1; tentatively, D is TRBD1 or TRBD2 (5 bases each). Germline loops: CDR1 SEHNR, CDR2 FQNEAQ (reference sequence). V was shortened by 5 bases and J by 8 bases, with 25 bases between the two germline ends. CDR3 length equals 17 residues. CDR3 amino acids: CASSATAGIARGDEQFF. The DNA of the CDR3 is TGTGCCAGCAGCGCAACAGCAGGGATCGCGAGGGGCGATGAGCAGTTCTTC.

This clonotype came up many times. The V call is TRBV27, the J call TRBJ2-7, with 11 bases lining up with TRBD1. The CDR3 covers 13 residues. Germline CDR1 and CDR2: MNHEY and SMNVEV (reference sequence). Germline trimming cut 8 bases from V and 12 bases from J; bases unmatched to any gene: 12. CDR3 residues: CASSPGQGVRLYF. CDR3 coding DNA: TGTGCCAGCTCACCGGGACAGGGGGTTCGGTTGTACTTC.

This clonotype was seen more than once but under ten times. A much larger clone lies one base from this, so it may be a read error. This chain uses TRBV30 with TRBJ1-5; perhaps TRBD1 as D (6 bases). V lost 0 bases and J 7 bases, leaving 13 bases between the germline ends. The germline CDR1 and CDR2 sequences are GTSNPN and SVGIG (reference sequence). The CDR3 extends over 14 amino acids. CDR3 DNA sequence: TGTGCCTGGAGTGTTAGGGGGAATACCCAGCCCCAGCATTTT. It translates to CAWSVRGNTQPQHF.

The sample holds a few counts of this clonotype. One end of the junction is discordant with germline, which a read error may explain. The chain joins TRBV4-1 to TRBJ1-5; D perhaps matches TRBD1 (6 bases). There are 17 residues in the CDR3. The germline V gene encodes CDR1 MGHRA and CDR2 YSYEKL. DNA for the CDR3: TGTGCCAGCAGCCAAGATGGGGGGGCTTATAGCAATCAGCCCCAGCATTTT. This codes for CASSQDGGAYSNQPQHF.

Comments on this clonotype: A much larger clone differs from this one at a single base, so this may be a read error. The V and J genes are TRBV5-5 and TRBJ1-1, with D maybe TRBD1 (6 bases). This CDR3 is 16 amino acids long. V lost 2 bases and J 0 bases, leaving 14 bases between the germline ends. CDR1 and CDR2 from the germline V gene are SGHKS and YYEKEE (reference sequence). CDR3 protein: CASSFRQELLNTEAFF. The CDR3, as DNA: TGTGCCAGCAGCTTCCGACAGGAACTTTTGAACACTGAAGCTTTCTTT.

This clonotype was seen ten or more times. This rearrangement joins TRBV3-1 to TRBJ2-7, with TRBD1 matching 8 bases. The CDR3 spans 15 residues. V shed 4 bases, J shed 2 bases, and the junction held 7 bases outside the gene matches. Germline CDR1 is LGHDT and CDR2 is YNNKEL (reference sequence). DNA of the CDR3: TGTGCCAGCAGCCTAGGACAGGGCCACCCCTACGAGCAGTACTTC. Its protein is CASSLGQGHPYEQYF.

This clonotype has a count of ten or more. V and J are TRBV7-9 and TRBJ2-1; no clear D. Trimming removed 1 base at V and 7 bases at J, with 8 bases between. The length of the CDR3 is 13 residues. The germline CDR1 and CDR2 sequences are SEHNR and FQNEAQ (reference sequence). This CDR3 is CASSLEFVNEQFF. The CDR3 DNA sequence: TGTGCCAGCAGCTTAGAATTCGTAAATGAGCAGTTCTTC.

This clonotype was seen at least ten times. The chain links TRBV3-1 to TRBJ2-1; D may match TRBD1 or TRBD2 (6 bases each). V lost 1 base to trimming and J lost 7 bases, with 11 bases between them. Germline CDR1 and CDR2: LGHDT and YNNKEL (reference sequence). This CDR3 spans 14 amino acids. The CDR3 DNA reads TGTGCCAGCAGCCAAGGGTCGGGGGCGAATGAGCAGTTCTTC. Translating gives CASSQGSGANEQFF.

This clonotype has at least ten counts. J is TRBJ1-1 and V is TRBV6-1; 10 positions agree with TRBD1. The CDR3 spans 15 residues. Per germline, CDR1 MNHNS and CDR2 SASEGT. The ends lost 10 bases at V and 11 bases at J; junction bases unmatched: 19. DNA for the CDR3: TGTGCCATCCACAGACAGGGGGCGACGGCCGCGCGGGCTTTCTTT. This gives the protein CAIHRQGATAARAFF.

This clonotype has a count of ten or more. The rearrangement joins TRBV3-1 to TRBJ2-3; no clear D gene. V shed 5 bases and J shed 6 bases, with 9 bases lying between them. The CDR3 covers 12 residues. Per the germline V gene, CDR1 is LGHDT and CDR2 is YNNKEL (reference sequence). The CDR3 coding sequence is TGTGCCAGCAGCTCCTTCTCGGATACGCAGTATTTT. This sequence encodes CASSSFSDTQYF.